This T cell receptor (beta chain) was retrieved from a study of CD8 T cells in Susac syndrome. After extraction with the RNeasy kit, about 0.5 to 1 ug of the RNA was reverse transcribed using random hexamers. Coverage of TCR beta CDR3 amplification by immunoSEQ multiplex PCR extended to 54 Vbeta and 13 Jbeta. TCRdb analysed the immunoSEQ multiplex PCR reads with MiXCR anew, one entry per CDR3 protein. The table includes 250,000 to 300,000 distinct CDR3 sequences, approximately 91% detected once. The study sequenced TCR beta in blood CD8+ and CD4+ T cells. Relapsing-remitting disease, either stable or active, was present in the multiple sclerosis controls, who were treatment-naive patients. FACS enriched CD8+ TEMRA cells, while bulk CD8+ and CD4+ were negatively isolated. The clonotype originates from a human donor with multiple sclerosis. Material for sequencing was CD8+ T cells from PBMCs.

The CDR3 loop is CASSDSASYGYTF. The CDR3 nucleotides read TGTGCCAGCAGTGACTCCGCCAGCTATGGCTACACCTTC. V is TRBV6-4 and J is TRBJ1-2; D not certain. This CDR3 comprises 13 residues. With 0 bases removed from V and 4 bases from J, the gap between germline ends came to 6 bases. Germline CDR1 is MRHNA and CDR2 is SNTAGT.